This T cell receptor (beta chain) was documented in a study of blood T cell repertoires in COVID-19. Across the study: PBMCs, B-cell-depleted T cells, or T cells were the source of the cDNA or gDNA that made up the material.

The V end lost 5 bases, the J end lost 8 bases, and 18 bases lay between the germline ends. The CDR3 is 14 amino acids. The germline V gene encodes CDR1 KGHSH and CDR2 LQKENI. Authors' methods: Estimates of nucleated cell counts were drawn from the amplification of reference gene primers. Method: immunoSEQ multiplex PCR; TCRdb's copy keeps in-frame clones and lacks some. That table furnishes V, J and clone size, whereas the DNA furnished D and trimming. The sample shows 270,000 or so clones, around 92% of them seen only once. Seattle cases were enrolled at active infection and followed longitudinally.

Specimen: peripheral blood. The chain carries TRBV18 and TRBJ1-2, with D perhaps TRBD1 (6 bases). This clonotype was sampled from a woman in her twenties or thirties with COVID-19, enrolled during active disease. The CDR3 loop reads CASSATRDIRGYTF. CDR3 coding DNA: TGTGCCAGCTCAGCAACCCGGGACATTCGGGGCTACACCTTC.